The rows below give T cell receptor beta chains drawn from one sample of a study of PD-1 blockade in classical Hodgkin lymphoma. Clones were sequenced by immunoSEQ multiplex PCR, and TCRdb holds only the in-frame ones, with some missing. The repertoire consists of 100,000 or so clones, with about 93% occurring once and the leading ten covering less than 2%. This specimen consisted of peripheral blood mononuclear cells (PBMCs), obtained before the fourth cycle of nivolumab. These receptors came from a human donor with classical Hodgkin lymphoma. The CDR3 runs from the conserved cysteine through the conserved F or W. D genes are given only for firm matches. The size of a clone is reported for some rows only, either as once, few or many, or as a class for expanded clones.

abundance,len,j_gene,v_gene,d_gene,CDR3aa,CDR3nt
-,16,TRBJ1-2,TRBV6-6,-,CASNSKAGTAHGGYTF,TGTGCCAGCAACTCAAAGGCCGGGACGGCACATGGTGGCTACACCTTC
-,13,TRBJ1-2,TRBV5-1,-,CASSGQFHYGYTF,TGCGCCAGCAGCGGACAGTTTCACTATGGCTACACCTTC
-,17,TRBJ2-5,TRBV9,TRBD2,CASSVEGVGLASETQYF,TGTGCCAGCAGCGTAGAAGGCGTGGGACTAGCCTCGGAGACCCAGTACTTC
-,17,TRBJ2-2,TRBV2,TRBD2,CASSEFVARSGRRELFF,TGTGCCAGCAGTGAATTTGTAGCTCGGAGCGGGAGAAGGGAGCTGTTTTTT
-,16,TRBJ2-7,TRBV7-9,TRBD1,CASSLVPGTGNYEQYF,TGTGCCAGCAGCTTAGTTCCCGGGACAGGGAACTACGAGCAGTACTTC
-,15,TRBJ2-7,TRBV11-3,-,CASSLRNGMAYEQYF,TGTGCCAGCAGCTTACGGAACGGGATGGCCTACGAGCAGTACTTC
-,15,TRBJ2-2,TRBV4-1,TRBD2,CASSPGLALTGELFF,TGCGCCAGCAGCCCGGGACTAGCCCTCACCGGGGAGCTGTTTTTT
-,16,TRBJ2-4,TRBV14,TRBD2,CASSRRREGTRDIQYF,TGTGCCAGCAGCCGAAGACGGGAGGGGACAAGGGACATTCAGTACTTC
-,16,TRBJ1-2,TRBV29-1,TRBD1,CSVEDRGQGANYGYTF,TGCAGCGTTGAAGACCGCGGACAGGGTGCTAACTATGGCTACACCTTC
-,13,TRBJ2-3,TRBV29-1,-,CSASRGGTDTQYF,TGCAGCGCCTCACGGGGTGGAACAGATACGCAGTATTTT
-,13,TRBJ2-2,TRBV29-1,-,CSVETRGTGELFF,TGCAGCGTTGAAACCCGGGGGACCGGGGAGCTGTTTTTT
-,16,TRBJ2-7,TRBV4-1,TRBD2,CASSQGLAGAYYEQYF,TGCGCCAGCAGCCAAGGGCTAGCGGGAGCCTACTACGAGCAGTACTTC
-,15,TRBJ2-1,TRBV9,TRBD2,CASSVPGGSGNEQFF,TGTGCCAGCAGCGTACCCGGGGGGTCGGGCAATGAGCAGTTCTTC
-,13,TRBJ1-3,TRBV5-1,-,CASSLRSSETIYF,TGCGCCAGCAGCTTAAGAAGTTCGGAAACCATATATTTT
-,15,TRBJ2-7,TRBV10-2,TRBD2,CASSNSGSRSYEQYF,TGCGCCAGCAGCAATAGCGGGAGCCGCTCCTACGAGCAGTACTTC
-,16,TRBJ1-2,TRBV7-5,-,CARSFPGLAGDYGYTF,TGTGCCAGAAGCTTCCCAGGCCTCGCAGGGGACTATGGCTACACCTTC
-,16,TRBJ2-6,TRBV28,-,CASSLEGLPGANVLTF,TGTGCCAGCAGTTTAGAGGGGTTACCTGGGGCCAACGTCCTGACTTTC
-,15,TRBJ1-2,TRBV29-1,TRBD1,CSVMDRGSLDYGYTF,TGCAGCGTTATGGACAGGGGATCCCTAGACTATGGCTACACCTTC
once,14,TRBJ1-5,TRBV29-1,TRBD1,CSVEVGQGNQPQHF,TGCAGCGTTGAAGTGGGACAGGGAAATCAGCCCCAGCATTTT
-,15,TRBJ2-1,TRBV28,TRBD1,CASRPGTGGLDEQFF,TGTGCCAGCAGACCCGGGACAGGGGGCTTGGATGAGCAGTTCTTC
once,14,TRBJ2-1,TRBV11-2,-,CASSPGTSNNEQFF,TGTGCCAGCAGCCCCGGGACCTCAAACAATGAGCAGTTCTTC
-,14,TRBJ2-7,TRBV5-4,TRBD2,CASRAEGGLAEQYF,TGTGCCAGCAGGGCCGAGGGAGGGCTAGCCGAGCAGTACTTC
-,16,TRBJ1-5,TRBV5-8,-,CASSSRTGQPIQPQHF,TGTGCCAGCAGCTCCAGAACAGGCCAACCCATCCAGCCCCAGCATTTT
-,15,TRBJ2-4,TRBV19,TRBD2,CASSSGRSAKNIQYF,TGTGCCAGTAGTAGCGGGAGGTCAGCCAAAAACATTCAGTACTTC
-,12,TRBJ1-2,TRBV28,-,CASSPVLVGYTF,TGTGCCAGCAGTCCCGTGCTGGTCGGCTACACCTTC
-,12,TRBJ1-2,TRBV27,-,CASSLFRGGYTF,TGTGCCAGCAGTTTATTTAGGGGTGGCTACACCTTC
-,15,TRBJ2-1,TRBV7-2,-,CASSFGSGEYNEQFF,TGTGCCAGCAGCTTTGGTAGCGGAGAGTACAATGAGCAGTTCTTC
-,14,TRBJ2-1,TRBV2,-,CASLWADSYNEQFF,TGTGCCAGCTTATGGGCGGACTCCTACAATGAGCAGTTCTTC
-,14,TRBJ1-5,TRBV19,-,CASSPGGRSQPQHF,TGTGCCAGTAGTCCGGGGGGCAGGAGTCAGCCCCAGCATTTT
-,16,TRBJ1-5,TRBV4-1,-,CASSQGVGALDQPQHF,TGCGCCAGCAGCCAAGGGGTCGGGGCATTGGATCAGCCCCAGCATTTT
-,15,TRBJ2-7,TRBV30,-,CAWSVRSLVSYEQYF,TGTGCCTGGAGTGTACGTTCGTTAGTGAGCTACGAGCAGTACTTC
-,14,TRBJ2-7,TRBV7-7,TRBD1,CASSLRQGAGEQYF,TGTGCTAGCAGCTTGAGACAGGGGGCCGGTGAGCAGTACTTC
-,15,TRBJ2-1,TRBV11-2,-,CASSHVRGSYNEQFF,TGTGCCAGCAGCCATGTCCGGGGCTCCTACAATGAGCAGTTCTTC
-,14,TRBJ1-1,TRBV18,-,CASSPQGMNTEAFF,TGTGCCAGCTCACCCCAGGGAATGAACACTGAAGCTTTCTTT
-,15,TRBJ2-1,TRBV2,-,CASSHPRVGYNEQFF,TGTGCCAGCAGTCACCCCAGGGTAGGGTACAATGAGCAGTTCTTC
-,14,TRBJ1-1,TRBV27,-,CASMGKVSNTEAFF,TGTGCCAGCATGGGTAAGGTCTCGAACACTGAAGCTTTCTTT
-,15,TRBJ2-1,TRBV4-1,TRBD2,CASSQLAGAYNEQFF,TGCGCCAGCAGCCAACTAGCGGGCGCTTACAATGAGCAGTTCTTC
-,17,TRBJ2-5,TRBV5-1,TRBD2,CASSSSSGSGQRETQYF,TGCGCCAGCAGCTCCTCTAGCGGGAGCGGGCAGAGAGAGACCCAGTACTTC
few,13,TRBJ1-2,TRBV25-1,TRBD1,CASSSTGRSGYTF,TGTGCCAGCAGTTCGACAGGGAGGTCTGGCTACACCTTC
once,14,TRBJ1-3,TRBV29-1,-,CSVEDKNTGNTIYF,TGCAGCGTTGAAGATAAGAATACTGGAAACACCATATATTTT
-,18,TRBJ2-7,TRBV5-6,TRBD2,CASSLEGLAGVPTYEQYF,TGTGCCAGCAGCTTGGAGGGACTAGCGGGAGTTCCAACCTACGAGCAGTACTTC
-,14,TRBJ1-4,TRBV10-3,-,CAIGTAGLNEKLFF,TGTGCCATCGGTACGGCAGGACTGAATGAAAAACTGTTTTTT
-,16,TRBJ1-5,TRBV19,TRBD1,CASSSRQGVGNQPQHF,TGTGCCAGTAGTTCGAGACAGGGGGTTGGCAATCAGCCCCAGCATTTT
-,14,TRBJ1-2,TRBV7-9,-,CASSFGTGRDGYTF,TGTGCCAGCAGCTTCGGAACAGGAAGGGATGGCTACACCTTC
-,16,TRBJ1-5,TRBV27,TRBD1,CATRPRTGTSNQPQHF,TGTGCCACTCGACCACGGACAGGTACAAGCAATCAGCCCCAGCATTTT
once,15,TRBJ2-3,TRBV19,-,CASTPGLKTTDTQYF,TGTGCCAGTACCCCGGGACTTAAAACCACAGATACGCAGTATTTT
few,13,TRBJ2-2,TRBV28,-,CASSLRSQGGLFF,TGTGCCAGCAGTTTAAGGTCCCAGGGAGGGCTGTTTTTT
-,15,TRBJ1-1,TRBV5-1,-,CASSLVQGLNTEAFF,TGCGCCAGCAGCTTGGTCCAGGGGCTGAACACTGAAGCTTTCTTT
once,14,TRBJ2-7,TRBV18,TRBD1,CASSPTGIDYEQYF,TGTGCCAGCTCACCGACAGGGATCGACTACGAGCAGTACTTC
-,15,TRBJ2-3,TRBV2,-,CASSEVAGLTDTQYF,TGTGCCAGCAGTGAAGTTGCCGGATTAACAGATACGCAGTATTTT
-,15,TRBJ2-1,TRBV9,TRBD2,CASSVGGRSYNEQFF,TGTGCCAGCAGCGTAGGCGGGAGGAGCTACAATGAGCAGTTCTTC
-,18,TRBJ2-1,TRBV4-2,TRBD2,CASSPSRGLASSYNEQFF,TGTGCCAGCAGCCCCTCCCGGGGACTAGCGAGCTCCTACAATGAGCAGTTCTTC
-,16,TRBJ2-4,TRBV27,TRBD2,CASSAWRGGAKNIQYF,TGTGCCAGCAGTGCTTGGCGGGGGGGGGCCAAAAACATTCAGTACTTC
-,13,TRBJ2-2,TRBV10-1,-,CASSWANTGELFF,TGCGCCAGCTCCTGGGCGAACACCGGGGAGCTGTTTTTT
-,15,TRBJ1-2,TRBV9,-,CASSFRPNFNYGYTF,TGTGCCAGCAGCTTCAGACCAAACTTTAACTATGGCTACACCTTC